Shown below are 20 T cell receptor beta chains from a single sample sequenced in a study of identifying expanded T cells in peripheral blood. Data came from immunoSEQ multiplex PCR; TCRdb stores just in-frame clones and leaves some out. Of tens of thousands of clones detected, more than 70% appear once; the ten largest clones hold under 20%. The sample comprised blood. The receptors were sampled from a person aged 18-70 years in good health.

The V call is TRBV5-6, the J call TRBJ2-7; no clear D gene. The CDR3 sequence is 14 residues long. Trimming removed 4 bases from V and 2 bases from J, with 13 bases in between. The germline V gene has CDR1 SGHDT and CDR2 YYEEEE. The CDR3 spells CASSPKDYPYEQYF. The CDR3 region has the DNA TGTGCCAGCAGCCCTAAAGATTACCCCTACGAGCAGTACTTC.

The chain has TRBV2 and TRBJ2-5; possibly TRBD2 for D (5 bases). The CDR3 loop spans 13 amino acids. CDR1 SNHLY and CDR2 FYNNEI come from the germline V gene. With 6 bases removed from V and 4 bases from J, the gap between germline ends came to 12 bases. In DNA, the CDR3 is TGTGCCAGCAGGGAGGACCGAAGAGAGACCCAGTACTTC. As protein: CASREDRRETQYF.

The chain combines TRBV2 with TRBJ2-5; no clear D. Germline CDR1 SNHLY, CDR2 FYNNEI. V dropped 3 bases and J dropped 5 bases, with 7 bases sitting between them. This CDR3 is built from 12 residues. The CDR3 loop reads CASSDYGETQYF. The CDR3 DNA sequence: TGTGCCAGCAGTGATTATGGGGAGACCCAGTACTTC. Full variable domain (remainder filled in from reference TRBV2 and TRBJ2-5): EPEVTQTPSHQVTQMGQEVILRCVPISNHLYFYWYRQILGQKVEFLVSFYNNEISEKSEIFDDQFSVERPDGSNFTLKIRSTKLEDSAMYFCASSDYGETQYFGPGTRLLVL.

The gene calls are TRBV30 and TRBJ1-5, with 7 bases matching TRBD1. The CDR3 has 17 amino acids. Trimming took 1 base from V and 5 from J; bases not matched to a gene: 14. Germline lookup yields CDR1 GTSNPN and CDR2 SVGIG (reference sequence). The CDR3 DNA reads TGTGCCTGGAGTGAAGGGGGCCCCCCCGTTTACGATCAGCCCCAGCATTTT. The encoded protein is CAWSEGGPPVYDQPQHF. Full variable domain (outside the CDR3, taken from reference TRBV30 and TRBJ1-5): SQTIHQWPATLVQPVGSPLSLECTVEGTSNPNLYWYRQAAGRGLQLLFYSVGIGQISSEVPQNLSASRPQDRQFILSSKKLLLSDSGFYLCAWSEGGPPVYDQPQHFGDGTRLSIL.

This clone is medium-sized in the sample. The gene calls are TRBV4-2 and TRBJ2-3; 12 nucleotides agree with TRBD2. V shed 0 bases and J 3 bases; nucleotides not matched to a gene: 1. From germline, CDR1 is LGHNA and CDR2 YNFKEQ. CDR3 length equals 16 residues. The CDR3 reads CASSQDLAGGTDTQYF. The CDR3 bases are TGTGCCAGCAGCCAAGATCTAGCGGGGGGGACAGATACGCAGTATTTT.

The rearrangement joins TRBV19 to TRBJ1-2; 8 nucleotides match TRBD1. J lost 4 bases, V lost 6 bases, and 7 bases had no gene match. The CDR3 contains 14 residues. CDR1 and CDR2 (germline): LNHDA, SQIVND (reference sequence). The CDR3: CASSAGGGSYGYTF. DNA for the CDR3: TGTGCCAGTAGCGCAGGGGGCGGAAGCTATGGCTACACCTTC.

The chain joins TRBV7-8 to TRBJ1-5, with D perhaps matching TRBD1 (5 bases). Germline lookup yields CDR1 SGHVS and CDR2 FQNEAQ. The ends were cut back, 2 bases at V and 4 bases at J, with 12 bases in the middle. The length of the CDR3 is 15 residues. CDR3 loop: CASSLRPGGNQPQHF. CDR3 nucleotide sequence: TGTGCCAGCAGCTTACGTCCCGGGGGGAATCAGCCCCAGCATTTT.

This chain links TRBV7-2 with TRBJ1-2; D is unclear. The CDR3 length is 15 residues. The V gene's germline CDR1 is SGHTA and CDR2 FQGNSA. Trimming removed 2 bases from V and 8 bases from J, with 18 bases in between. The CDR3 sequence is CASSLIGPTPTGYTF. CDR3 nucleotides: TGTGCCAGCAGCTTAATCGGCCCAACTCCCACCGGCTACACCTTC.

A word on this clone: Other DNA sequences from this sample encode an identical CDR3 as well. V and J are TRBV2 and TRBJ2-3; D gene uncertain. The CDR3 is made up of 12 amino acids. CDR1 and CDR2 from the germline V gene are SNHLY and FYNNEI. Trimming removed 4 bases from V and 0 bases from J, with 2 bases in between. The CDR3 loop reads CASSVSTDTQYF. The CDR3 coding sequence is TGTGCCAGCAGTGTTAGCACAGATACGCAGTATTTT.

J is TRBJ2-5 and V is TRBV7-9, with TRBD1 identical over 7 bases. From germline, CDR1 is SEHNR and CDR2 FQNEAQ (reference sequence). V was clipped by 5 bases and J by 1 base; unmatched bases: 4. This CDR3 has 14 residues. The DNA of the CDR3 is TGTGCCAGCAGCGGCCGGACAGGCCAAGAGACCCAGTACTTC. It codes for CASSGRTGQETQYF.

The chain carries TRBV10-3 and TRBJ2-3; the D is unclear. Trimming cost V 6 bases and J 1 base, with 8 bases left between them. This CDR3 has 13 residues. Germline V lookup: CDR1 ENHRY, CDR2 SYGVKD. The CDR3 here is CAISGQRTDTQYF. CDR3 sequence (DNA): TGTGCCATCAGCGGCCAGCGCACAGATACGCAGTATTTT.

The V call is TRBV19, the J call TRBJ1-5, with D perhaps matching TRBD1 (5 bases). This CDR3 has 16 amino acids. The germline V and J ends were trimmed by 5 bases and 2 bases, with 16 bases remaining between them. The germline V gene has CDR1 LNHDA and CDR2 SQIVND (reference sequence). In DNA form, the CDR3 reads TGTGCCAGTAGTCTCCTCCCGCAGGGCGGCAATCAGCCCCAGCATTTT. Translated: CASSLLPQGGNQPQHF.

The V and J genes are TRBV6-1 and TRBJ1-2, with D maybe TRBD1 (6 bases). The CDR3 contains 16 residues. CDR1 is MNHNS, CDR2 SASEGT, per germline. Trimming cost V 4 bases and J 6 bases, with 21 bases left between them. As DNA, the CDR3 is TGTGCCAGCAGTGGGGGGCTATTGTGGGGAGGTGATGGCTACACCTTC. Translating gives CASSGGLLWGGDGYTF.

For this clone: Other DNA sequences of this sample code for an identical CDR3. The genes are TRBV11-3 and TRBJ1-1; a weak D match, TRBD1 (5 bases). The CDR3 length is 13 residues. The germline V gene has CDR1 SGHNT and CDR2 YENEEA. V was pared by 3 bases and J by 1 base, with 6 bases between. This CDR3 is CASSFRGNTEAFF. DNA of the CDR3: TGTGCCAGCAGCTTTAGGGGGAACACTGAAGCTTTCTTT.

The V and J genes are TRBV5-8 and TRBJ2-5; no clear D gene. Trimming took off 2 bases at V and 2 bases at J, with 7 bases between the two ends. The CDR3 has 13 residues. Germline V gene lookup returns CDR1 SGHTS and CDR2 YDEGEE. CDR3 nucleotide sequence: TGTGCCAGCAGCTTTGGCCAGCAAGAGACCCAGTACTTC. Residues: CASSFGQQETQYF.

The J gene is TRBJ1-2, the V gene TRBV4-3; D gene unclear. With 6 bases removed from V and 0 bases from J, the gap between germline ends came to 14 bases. There are 15 residues in the CDR3. Germline V lookup: CDR1 LGHNA, CDR2 YSLEER. The CDR3 nucleotides are TGCGCCAGCAGTGAAGACCCAGGATCTAACTATGGCTACACCTTC. Its translation: CASSEDPGSNYGYTF.

This chain connects TRBV7-2 to TRBJ2-5, with 7 bases matching TRBD2. V was clipped by 4 bases and J by 4 bases; unmatched bases: 6. Germline loops: CDR1 SGHTA, CDR2 FQGNSA. CDR3 length: 14 residues. The CDR3 DNA reads as TGTGCCAGCAGCTCCCCCACGGGGGGAGAGACCCAGTACTTC. It yields the protein CASSSPTGGETQYF.

The rearrangement links TRBV27 to TRBJ2-7; 11 bases align to TRBD2. V shed 4 bases, J shed 2 bases, and the junction held 7 bases outside the gene matches. Germline V gene data show CDR1 as MNHEY and CDR2 as SMNVEV (reference sequence). The CDR3 has 16 amino acids. The CDR3 reads CASSSLLAGGPYEQYF. In nucleotides, the CDR3 is TGTGCCAGCAGTTCCCTTTTAGCGGGGGGGCCCTACGAGCAGTACTTC.

This clone was observed a few times. CDR3 nucleotides: TGTGCCAGCAGCTTAAGAGAGGGCAATCAGCCCCAGCATTTT. It is translated as CASSLREGNQPQHF. The J gene is TRBJ1-5, the V gene TRBV7-8; D is unresolved. Trimming shortened V by 2 bases and J by 2 bases, and 7 bases separated the two germline ends. This CDR3 region has 14 residues. Germline V gene lookup returns CDR1 SGHVS and CDR2 FQNEAQ.

The chain joins TRBV5-1 to TRBJ2-1; tentative D call: TRBD2 (6 bases). Trimming took off 4 bases at V and 10 bases at J, with 12 bases between the two ends. Germline CDR1 SGHRS, CDR2 YFSETQ. This CDR3 has 12 residues. The CDR3 DNA reads TGCGCCAGCAGCCTGACCCGGGGGGAGCAGTTCTTC. Its translation: CASSLTRGEQFF.